This T cell receptor beta chain is from a study of blood T cell repertoires in COVID-19. Whole-study context: The study drew acute and convalescent COVID-19 samples from the United States, Italy and Spain. PBMCs, B-cell-depleted T cells, or T cells were the source of the cDNA or gDNA that made up the material.

J gave up 3 bases and V 1 base, and 1 base lay outside the gene matches. This CDR3 has 14 residues. Per the germline V gene, CDR1 is SGHAT and CDR2 is FQDESV (reference sequence). This clone has only one observation. Authors' processing steps: Amplification of reference gene primers provided the estimated nucleated cell counts. Assay used: immunoSEQ multiplex PCR; TCRdb lists only in-frame clones, some missing. Clonal size and the V and J genes are those of that table, whereas D and trimming came from the DNA. The sample includes 300,000 to 350,000 clones, about 85% seen only once; the top ten take 2% to 3%.

The clonotype was recovered from a man aged 18-30 years with active or convalescent COVID-19. Specimen: peripheral blood. J is TRBJ2-7 and V is TRBV11-1; 9 positions agree with TRBD1. CDR3 sequence reads: CASSLGDRVYEQYF. The DNA for the CDR3 is TGTGCCAGCAGCTTAGGGGACAGGGTCTACGAGCAGTACTTC.